The rows below give T cell receptor beta chains drawn from one sample of a study of circulating and synovial CD4+ cells in juvenile arthritis. Sequencing used immunoSEQ multiplex PCR; TCRdb keeps in-frame clones, though not all of them. The table shows roughly 33,000 clones, with over 90% occurring only once. What was sequenced was CD4+ T cells from blood. These receptors were taken from a human donor with juvenile idiopathic arthritis. Each CDR3 is given with its conserved first and last residue. D genes are given only for firm matches. Part of the rows lack a size; the others show once, few, many or a class for expanded clones.

J	V	D	size	CDR3	DNA
TRBJ1-1	TRBV7-3	NA	NA	CASSLRGGKSEAFF	TGTGCCAGCAGCTTAAGGGGGGGTAAGAGCGAAGCTTTCTTT
TRBJ1-5	TRBV15	TRBD1	NA	CATSAGDRGLSYQPQHF	TGTGCCACCAGCGCCGGGGACAGGGGTTTAAGTTATCAGCCCCAGCATTTT
TRBJ1-1	TRBV19	TRBD1	NA	CASTDRGNTEAFF	TGTGCCAGTACCGACAGGGGTAACACTGAAGCTTTCTTT
TRBJ2-7	TRBV28	TRBD2	NA	CASSSEGSGVHYEQYF	TGTGCCAGCAGCTCGGAGGGTAGCGGGGTTCACTACGAGCAGTACTTC
TRBJ1-2	TRBV27	NA	NA	CASSLLPRVYGYTF	TGTGCCAGCAGCCTCCTCCCCAGGGTCTATGGCTACACCTTC
TRBJ1-5	TRBV28	TRBD1	NA	CASSFGGQGGSQPQHF	TGTGCCAGCAGTTTTGGTGGGCAGGGGGGAAGTCAGCCCCAGCATTTT
TRBJ1-4	TRBV9	NA	NA	CASSVTDSNERLFF	TGTGCCAGCAGCGTGACAGACTCCAATGAAAGACTGTTTTTT
TRBJ2-1	TRBV23-1	TRBD1	NA	CASSQGQGLYNEQFF	TGCGCCAGCAGTCAAGGACAGGGCCTCTACAATGAGCAGTTCTTC
TRBJ2-1	TRBV28	TRBD2	NA	CASSLGGGAYNEQFF	TGTGCCAGCAGTTTGGGCGGGGGGGCCTACAATGAGCAGTTCTTC
TRBJ2-7	TRBV5-1	TRBD2	NA	CASKLAATYEQYF	TGCGCCAGTAAACTAGCGGCTACCTACGAGCAGTACTTC
TRBJ2-1	TRBV9	TRBD2	NA	CASSTSGSGWGNEQFF	TGTGCCAGCAGCACCTCGGGTAGCGGGTGGGGCAATGAGCAGTTCTTC
TRBJ2-7	TRBV6-5	NA	NA	CASRNRDIAYEQYF	TGTGCCAGCAGAAACCGGGACATAGCCTACGAGCAGTACTTC
TRBJ2-1	TRBV10-2	NA	NA	CASSDGLASKEQFF	TGCGCCAGCAGTGATGGGCTAGCTTCCAAGGAGCAGTTCTTC
TRBJ2-5	TRBV7-9	TRBD1	once	CASSQSPGQGSRQYF	TGTGCCAGCAGCCAGTCCCCGGGACAGGGTTCGAGGCAGTACTTC
TRBJ1-4	TRBV2	NA	NA	CASSLFEGGGGKLFF	TGTGCCAGCAGTCTTTTCGAGGGAGGGGGGGGAAAACTGTTTTTT
TRBJ2-1	TRBV5-1	TRBD1	once	CASSSGGNEQFF	TGCGCCAGCAGTTCAGGGGGCAATGAGCAGTTCTTC
TRBJ1-5	TRBV6-1	NA	NA	CASTSSYSNQPQHF	TGTGCCAGCACGTCTTCGTATAGCAATCAGCCCCAGCATTTT
TRBJ1-1	TRBV4-1	NA	NA	CASSLRLGQTNTEAFF	TGCGCCAGCAGCCTGAGGCTCGGACAGACGAACACTGAAGCTTTCTTT
TRBJ2-2	TRBV5-4	TRBD2	once	CASSSGGAGGLRTGELFF	TGTGCCAGCAGCTCAGGAGGGGCGGGGGGTTTACGGACCGGGGAGCTGTTTTTT
TRBJ1-4	TRBV6-6	TRBD1	NA	CATQGAGNEKLFF	TGTGCCACTCAGGGGGCGGGAAATGAAAAACTGTTTTTT
TRBJ1-2	TRBV5-1	TRBD1	once	CASSSTGTGESGYTF	TGCGCCAGCAGCTCCACCGGGACAGGGGAAAGTGGCTACACCTTC
TRBJ1-2	TRBV15	NA	NA	CATSREIREGGYTF	TGTGCCACCAGCAGAGAGATCAGGGAGGGTGGCTACACCTTC
TRBJ1-1	TRBV6-1	NA	NA	CASSETLVFGAFF	TGTGCCAGCAGTGAAACTCTAGTCTTCGGGGCTTTCTTT
TRBJ1-6	TRBV7-9	NA	NA	CASSRGNSPLHF	TGTGCCAGCAGCAGGGGTAATTCACCCCTCCACTTT
TRBJ2-1	TRBV28	NA	NA	CAASGVGSYNEQFF	TGTGCCGCATCAGGGGTCGGCTCCTACAATGAGCAGTTCTTC
TRBJ2-1	TRBV11-2	TRBD2	NA	CASSLRGLAGDEQFF	TGTGCCAGCAGCTTAAGAGGACTAGCGGGGGACGAGCAGTTCTTC
TRBJ2-7	TRBV28	TRBD1	NA	CASSPVGGPPSYEQYF	TGTGCCAGCAGTCCAGTAGGGGGCCCTCCTTCCTACGAGCAGTACTTC
TRBJ2-7	TRBV2	NA	NA	CATSRWGQGYEQYF	TGTGCCACCTCCCGTTGGGGGCAAGGTTACGAGCAGTACTTC
TRBJ2-1	TRBV5-4	NA	NA	CASSHTGTPQTYNEQFF	TGTGCCAGCAGCCACACCGGGACTCCGCAAACTTACAATGAGCAGTTCTTC
TRBJ1-4	TRBV9	NA	NA	CASSVQEGRQNEKLFF	TGTGCCAGCAGCGTCCAGGAGGGGCGACAGAATGAAAAACTGTTTTTT
TRBJ1-2	TRBV5-1	TRBD1	NA	CASSWGDRPPYGYTF	TGCGCCAGCAGCTGGGGGGACAGGCCACCCTATGGCTACACCTTC
TRBJ2-6	TRBV19	NA	NA	CASSKGVSGANVLTF	TGTGCCAGTAGTAAGGGGGTATCTGGGGCCAACGTCCTGACTTTC
TRBJ1-3	TRBV4-3	TRBD1	few	CASSQDGHSLTGDGNTIYF	TGCGCCAGCAGCCAAGATGGTCACTCCCTGACAGGGGATGGAAACACCATATATTTT
TRBJ2-1	TRBV5-4	TRBD2	NA	CASSFEREGRGNEQFF	TGTGCCAGCAGCTTCGAGCGGGAGGGCCGTGGCAATGAGCAGTTCTTC
TRBJ1-2	TRBV4-3	NA	NA	CASSQSAGTNYGYTF	TGCGCCAGCAGCCAATCGGCGGGGACTAACTATGGCTACACCTTC
TRBJ2-7	TRBV9	TRBD1	once	CASSVAGQGTYEQYF	TGTGCCAGCAGCGTAGCCGGACAGGGGACCTACGAGCAGTACTTC
TRBJ1-2	TRBV19	NA	NA	CASSRSGAEGYTF	TGTGCCAGTAGTAGGAGCGGAGCGGAAGGCTACACCTTC
TRBJ1-3	TRBV4-3	NA	NA	CASSQAQVPSGNTIYF	TGCGCCAGCAGCCAAGCTCAGGTACCCTCTGGAAACACCATATATTTT
TRBJ2-3	TRBV5-6	NA	NA	CASSFGRGVDTQYF	TGTGCCAGCAGCTTCGGCAGGGGAGTGGATACGCAGTATTTT
TRBJ1-1	TRBV18	TRBD1	NA	CASSLGQIENTEAFF	TGTGCCAGCTCACTGGGACAGATAGAGAACACTGAAGCTTTCTTT
TRBJ1-2	TRBV5-1	NA	NA	CASRSTQVDGYTF	TGCGCCAGCAGAAGCACACAGGTGGATGGCTACACCTTC
TRBJ2-5	TRBV5-8	TRBD1	NA	CASSLLQQGWETQYF	TGTGCCAGCAGCTTACTTCAACAGGGGTGGGAGACCCAGTACTTC
TRBJ2-7	TRBV28	NA	NA	CASSLGPGSGTYEQYF	TGTGCCAGCAGCCTAGGCCCTGGGAGCGGTACCTACGAGCAGTACTTC
TRBJ1-2	TRBV5-6	TRBD1	NA	CASSLGTGGYGYTF	TGTGCCAGCAGCTTGGGGACAGGGGGATATGGCTACACCTTC
TRBJ2-2	TRBV5-4	NA	NA	CASSLSVNTGELFF	TGTGCCAGCAGCTTGTCAGTGAACACCGGGGAGCTGTTTTTT
TRBJ1-1	TRBV21-1	NA	once	CASTVGQNEAFF	TGTGCCAGCACCGTAGGACAGAATGAAGCTTTCTTT
TRBJ2-3	TRBV30	TRBD2	NA	CAWAKRGTGADTQYF	TGTGCCTGGGCTAAGCGGGGGACCGGGGCAGATACGCAGTATTTT
TRBJ2-3	TRBV5-1	NA	NA	CASSLEDSSTDTQYF	TGCGCCAGCAGCTTGGAGGACAGCAGCACAGATACGCAGTATTTT
TRBJ2-7	TRBV30	NA	NA	CAWKGSGDEQYF	TGTGCCTGGAAAGGTTCAGGGGACGAGCAGTACTTC
TRBJ1-1	TRBV7-2	TRBD1	NA	CASSSTGMDTEAFF	TGTGCCAGCAGCTCGACAGGGATGGACACTGAAGCTTTCTTT
TRBJ2-2	TRBV7-2	TRBD2	NA	CASSFIAGGTGELFF	TGTGCCAGCAGCTTCATAGCGGGAGGCACCGGGGAGCTGTTTTTT
TRBJ1-2	TRBV28	NA	NA	CASSFAAGGDYGYTF	TGTGCCAGCAGTTTTGCGGCCGGAGGAGACTATGGCTACACCTTC
TRBJ1-2	TRBV7-9	TRBD1	NA	CASSSHVGQGGNNYGYTF	TGTGCCAGCAGCTCCCACGTAGGACAGGGAGGTAACAACTATGGCTACACCTTC
TRBJ2-3	TRBV2	NA	NA	CARTVDSSTDTQYF	TGTGCCAGGACTGTAGATTCTAGCACAGATACGCAGTATTTT